This is a list of T cell receptor beta chains from one sample in a study of blood T cell repertoires in COVID-19. The repertoire was sequenced with immunoSEQ multiplex PCR; TCRdb's copy has only in-frame clones and lacks some. The data show fewer than 130,000 clones, 65% to 75% seen once. Material: peripheral blood. These TCRs come from a man aged 80 or over with acute or convalescent COVID-19. The conserved cysteine and the conserved F or W are not part of the CDR3 here. A D gene is named only where the DNA matches it firmly.

>.|TRBV5-1|TRBJ2-7
ASSARGRSYEQY
>TRBD2|TRBV25-1|TRBJ2-3
ASSEAGGTDTQY
>TRBD2|TRBV5-1|TRBJ2-2
ASRFSGGNTGELF
>.|TRBV4-1|TRBJ1-2
ASSQDTGQGYGYT
>TRBD2|TRBV11-2|TRBJ2-1
ASSLDRLAGTNEQF
>.|TRBV30|TRBJ1-3
AWSVRNRMAGNTIY
>.|TRBV9|TRBJ2-3
ASSNGQGYTDTQY
>TRBD2|TRBV5-4|TRBJ2-1
ASSLAGASGRHEQF
>.|TRBV28|TRBJ1-2
ASSGDYRYT
>TRBD2|TRBV5-4|TRBJ2-5
ASSSYRGVGETQY
>.|TRBV7-3|TRBJ2-4
ASSSSKDTKNIQY
>.|TRBV19|TRBJ2-2
ASSIITGTGELF
>.|TRBV7-2|TRBJ2-7
ASSLDRGSYEQY
>TRBD2|TRBV20-1|TRBJ2-1
SALAQRGV
>TRBD1|TRBV28|TRBJ1-6
ASSSGTGRVSPLH
>.|TRBV5-6|TRBJ2-7
ASRIRTGSYEQY
>.|TRBV6-5|TRBJ1-3
ASSADRPSGNTIY
>.|TRBV6-5|TRBJ2-6
ASSLAGTGANVLT
>.|TRBV19|TRBJ1-1
ASSIDLRQNTEAF
>TRBD1|TRBV18|TRBJ1-1
ASSPLQGSGTEAF
>.|TRBV3-1/TRBV3-2|TRBJ2-3
ASSQLLRDTQY
>.|TRBV2|TRBJ1-2
ASNSKRGYGYT
>.|TRBV12-3/TRBV12-4|TRBJ1-6
ASSFGPVSPLH
>TRBD2|TRBV18|TRBJ2-7
ASSPTLAALGEQY
>TRBD2|TRBV10-1|TRBJ2-7
AGAPTSGRGVNYEQY
>.|TRBV18|TRBJ1-2
ASSPDRNYGYT
>.|TRBV24-1|TRBJ1-2
ATSGGTGFGYT
>.|TRBV18|TRBJ1-3
ASSLYQPDSLSGNTIY
>.|TRBV3-1/TRBV3-2|TRBJ2-1
ASSQDRAGEQF
>TRBD1|TRBV19|TRBJ2-2
ASSLGTGRTGELF
>.|TRBV5-6|TRBJ2-2
ASSPTGTSRTGELF
>TRBD1|TRBV30|TRBJ1-1
AWTVGQGQAF
>TRBD1|TRBV3-1/TRBV3-2|TRBJ2-7
ASSQARGRAGEQY
>TRBD1|TRBV7-8|TRBJ2-7
ASSEGQGPSYEQY
>.|TRBV6-2/TRBV6-3|TRBJ1-4
ASSPTGSFNEKLF
>.|TRBV5-1|TRBJ1-6
ASSPEIRQRGNSPLH
>TRBD2|TRBV5-6|TRBJ2-1
ASSRRPFRTSGPTDEQF
>TRBD1|TRBV7-9|TRBJ2-7
ASSLEGQGTEQY
>TRBD1|TRBV5-3|TRBJ1-6
ARSPRDRAIRPLH
>TRBD2|TRBV6-5|TRBJ2-7
ASNPLAGSSYEQY
>.|TRBV7-8|TRBJ1-1
ASSSTGVYTEAF
>.|TRBV2|TRBJ2-4
ASSPIRGDIQY
>TRBD2|TRBV5-5|TRBJ2-5
ASSLSGRETQY
>.|TRBV11-2|TRBJ1-6
ASSPPGTNSPLH
>TRBD1|TRBV24-1|TRBJ1-1
ATSSQGATEAF
>TRBD2|TRBV28|TRBJ2-1
ASSLPLSGRASPDNEQF
>.|TRBV6-5|TRBJ1-3
ASSYSRQLPGDTIY
>TRBD2|TRBV24-1|TRBJ2-1
ATSGLAGGGSEQF
>.|TRBV19|TRBJ1-5
ASKWTPNSNQPQH
>.|TRBV5-5|TRBJ2-3
ASSLLGGGADTQY
>.|TRBV20-1|TRBJ2-5
SASGGHRETQY
>.|TRBV7-2|TRBJ2-3
ASRSTGWDTDTQY
>.|TRBV6-5|TRBJ2-7
ASSYGLARDEQY
>TRBD1|TRBV10-3|TRBJ2-7
AISGTGGSYEQY
>.|TRBV29-1|TRBJ1-5
SVGGNSNQPQH
>TRBD2|TRBV11-2|TRBJ2-1
ASSLTLAGGSYNEQF
>TRBD1|TRBV27|TRBJ2-1
ASSFRGGLRYNEQF